Listed below are T cell receptor beta chains from one sample, sequenced in a study of liver allograft versus peripheral blood T cells. TCRdb re-analysed the reads in MiXCR, keeping a single row per CDR3 protein. The sample consists of 8,900 or so distinct CDR3 sequences, around 20% of them appearing once. All receptors derive from a human patient who had a liver transplant. Some T cells here may be from the graft donor. The CDR3 runs from the conserved cysteine through the conserved F or W. The order of the fields is clone size, V gene, D gene, J gene, CDR3 DNA, CDR3 protein. D genes are given only for firm matches. Only some rows state a clone size, as once, few, many or a class for expanded clones.

NA	TRBV25-1	NA	TRBJ1-2	TGTGCCAGCAGTGAACCCCCGTATGGCTACACCTTC	CASSEPPYGYTF
NA	TRBV6-5	NA	TRBJ1-3	TGTGCCAGCAGTTACATGCATGCTGGAAACACCATATATTTT	CASSYMHAGNTIYF
few	TRBV7-9	NA	TRBJ2-1	TGTGCCAGCAGCTTAGTGGCGATCAATGAGCAGTTCTTC	CASSLVAINEQFF
medium-sized	TRBV19	NA	TRBJ2-1	TGTGCCAGTAGTTCCAGGGGTGAGCAGTTCTTC	CASSSRGEQFF
few	TRBV7-2	NA	TRBJ1-1	TGTGCCAGCAGCCTGCAGCCCCGGACACCGAACACTGAAGCTTTCTTT	CASSLQPRTPNTEAFF
few	TRBV12-5	TRBD1	TRBJ2-7	TGTGCTAGTGGCCTCAAGCCGGGACAGGGTCCCTACGAGCAGTACTTC	CASGLKPGQGPYEQYF
many	TRBV27	NA	TRBJ1-2	TGTGCCAGCAGTTTGCCCGGGACGCCTCACTATGGCTACACCTTC	CASSLPGTPHYGYTF
medium-sized	TRBV24-1	NA	TRBJ1-6	TGTGCCACCAGTGAAAGCTCCTATAATTCACCCCTCCACTTT	CATSESSYNSPLHF
medium-sized	TRBV19	TRBD2	TRBJ2-1	TGTGCCAGTATCGGGACTAGCGGTGGCTACAATGAGCAGTTCTTC	CASIGTSGGYNEQFF
few	TRBV14	TRBD1	TRBJ1-6	TGTGCCAGCAGCCCGACAGGGGGAGCGGCACCCCTCCACTTT	CASSPTGGAAPLHF
many	TRBV27	NA	TRBJ2-3	TGTGCCAGCTCCCCCGGCGGCTCAAGAAGCTCCGATACGCAGTATTTT	CASSPGGSRSSDTQYF
NA	TRBV19	TRBD1	TRBJ2-7	TGTGCCAGTAGTATCCCACCCCGGGACAGGGGGACCTACGAGCAGTACTTC	CASSIPPRDRGTYEQYF
medium-sized	TRBV7-9	NA	TRBJ1-1	TGTGCCAGCAGCGCCGACGGGGGGAACACTGAAGCTTTCTTT	CASSADGGNTEAFF
medium-sized	TRBV28	TRBD2	TRBJ2-3	TGTGCCAGCAGTCCACCCGGGACTAGCGGGACGAAAGATACGCAGTATTTT	CASSPPGTSGTKDTQYF